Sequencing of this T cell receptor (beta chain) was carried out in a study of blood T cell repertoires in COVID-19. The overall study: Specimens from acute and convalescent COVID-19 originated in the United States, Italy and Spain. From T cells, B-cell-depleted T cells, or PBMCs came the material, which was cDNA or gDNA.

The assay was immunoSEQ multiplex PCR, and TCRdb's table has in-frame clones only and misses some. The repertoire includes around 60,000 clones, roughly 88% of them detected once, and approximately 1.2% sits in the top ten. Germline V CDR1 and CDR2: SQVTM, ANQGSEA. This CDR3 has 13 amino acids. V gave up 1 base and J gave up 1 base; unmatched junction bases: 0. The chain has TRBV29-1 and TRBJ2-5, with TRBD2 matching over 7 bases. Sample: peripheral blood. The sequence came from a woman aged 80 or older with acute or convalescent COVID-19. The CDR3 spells CSVEGGGQETQYF. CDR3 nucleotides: TGCAGCGTTGAAGGGGGGGGCCAAGAGACCCAGTACTTC.